Listed below are T cell receptor beta chains from one sample, sequenced in a study of post-analysis software for immune sequencing data. In TCRdb, the PCR reads were re-called with MiXCR into one record per CDR3 protein. This table has approximately 630,000 distinct CDR3 sequences, roughly three fifths appearing once. Sequencing was carried out using blood. These receptors all come from a girl aged 2-10 years with multiple sclerosis. Both conserved end residues are part of each CDR3. A D gene is named only where the DNA matches it firmly. Size tells how often a clone was seen (once, few, many) or the class of an expanded clone, and some rows leave it out.

abundance: NA; d_gene: TRBD2; v_gene: TRBV27; j_gene: TRBJ2-1; CDR3aa: CASSLKLAGVNEQFF; CDR3nt: TGTGCCAGCAGTTTAAAACTAGCGGGAGTCAATGAGCAGTTCTTC
abundance: NA; d_gene: NA; v_gene: TRBV28; j_gene: TRBJ1-1; CDR3aa: CASSSSYRDWSTEAFF; CDR3nt: TGTGCCAGCAGTTCATCCTACAGAGACTGGAGCACTGAAGCTTTCTTT
abundance: NA; d_gene: NA; v_gene: TRBV29-1; j_gene: TRBJ2-1; CDR3aa: CSVARPNEQFF; CDR3nt: TGCAGCGTTGCCCGACCCAATGAGCAGTTCTTC
abundance: NA; d_gene: TRBD2; v_gene: TRBV6-2/TRBV6-3; j_gene: TRBJ2-1; CDR3aa: CASSYLVGGSPGEQFF; CDR3nt: TGTGCCAGCAGTTACCTAGTGGGGGGGTCCCCGGGGGAGCAGTTCTTC
abundance: few; d_gene: NA; v_gene: TRBV7-3; j_gene: TRBJ2-3; CDR3aa: CASSASGGGTDTQYF; CDR3nt: TGTGCCAGCAGCGCTTCCGGGGGAGGCACAGATACGCAGTATTTT
abundance: few; d_gene: TRBD1; v_gene: TRBV29-1; j_gene: TRBJ2-1; CDR3aa: CSVAVRRQGAEEQFF; CDR3nt: TGCAGCGTTGCGGTTAGGAGACAGGGAGCAGAGGAGCAGTTCTTC
abundance: many; d_gene: NA; v_gene: TRBV4-2; j_gene: TRBJ2-4; CDR3aa: CASSQSRLGEAKNIQYF; CDR3nt: TGTGCCAGCAGCCAAAGCCGACTAGGGGAGGCCAAAAACATTCAGTACTTC
abundance: NA; d_gene: TRBD2; v_gene: TRBV20-1; j_gene: TRBJ2-4; CDR3aa: CSAWGGDIQYF; CDR3nt: TGCAGTGCTTGGGGGGGTGACATTCAGTACTTC
abundance: NA; d_gene: NA; v_gene: TRBV4-3; j_gene: TRBJ2-4; CDR3aa: CASSQDTGKGNIQYF; CDR3nt: TGCGCCAGCAGCCAAGATACAGGGAAAGGGAACATTCAGTACTTC
abundance: few; d_gene: NA; v_gene: TRBV29-1; j_gene: TRBJ1-2; CDR3aa: CSVEPLQGPPNYGYTF; CDR3nt: TGCAGCGTTGAACCCTTACAGGGCCCCCCTAACTATGGCTACACCTTC
abundance: NA; d_gene: TRBD1; v_gene: TRBV9; j_gene: TRBJ2-7; CDR3aa: CASSATWTGGVYEQYF; CDR3nt: TGTGCCAGCAGCGCTACTTGGACAGGGGGCGTCTACGAGCAGTACTTC
abundance: few; d_gene: NA; v_gene: TRBV2; j_gene: TRBJ1-5; CDR3aa: CASSEAPGTNQPQHF; CDR3nt: TGTGCCAGCAGTGAAGCGCCGGGGACAAATCAGCCCCAGCATTTT
abundance: NA; d_gene: NA; v_gene: TRBV27; j_gene: TRBJ1-2; CDR3aa: CASSSEGGYGYTF; CDR3nt: TGTGCCAGCAGTTCAGAGGGAGGGTATGGCTACACCTTC
abundance: NA; d_gene: NA; v_gene: TRBV15; j_gene: TRBJ1-2; CDR3aa: CATRGAGGGNYGYTF; CDR3nt: TGTGCCACCAGAGGGGCGGGTGGTGGGAACTATGGCTACACCTTC
abundance: NA; d_gene: NA; v_gene: TRBV15; j_gene: TRBJ1-2; CDR3aa: CATSSLRDGSNYGYTF; CDR3nt: TGTGCCACCAGCAGCCTCCGGGACGGTTCTAACTATGGCTACACCTTC
abundance: NA; d_gene: NA; v_gene: TRBV5-1; j_gene: TRBJ2-3; CDR3aa: CASTDAAVSGTDTQYF; CDR3nt: TGCGCCAGCACGGACGCGGCAGTTTCTGGCACAGATACGCAGTATTTT
abundance: NA; d_gene: TRBD1; v_gene: TRBV29-1; j_gene: TRBJ2-6; CDR3aa: CSVGDRAGANVLTF; CDR3nt: TGCAGCGTCGGGGACAGGGCTGGGGCCAACGTCCTGACTTTC
abundance: NA; d_gene: TRBD1; v_gene: TRBV27; j_gene: TRBJ2-6; CDR3aa: CASGVADRSFPGANVLTF; CDR3nt: TGTGCCAGCGGGGTTGCGGACAGGTCTTTCCCTGGGGCCAACGTCCTGACTTTC
abundance: few; d_gene: TRBD2; v_gene: TRBV20-1; j_gene: TRBJ2-2; CDR3aa: CSARSPAGGTGELFF; CDR3nt: TGCAGTGCTAGGTCCCCAGCGGGGGGCACCGGGGAGCTGTTTTTT
abundance: NA; d_gene: TRBD2; v_gene: TRBV6-2/TRBV6-3; j_gene: TRBJ2-3; CDR3aa: CASSRGLAERDTQYF; CDR3nt: TGTGCCAGCAGTCGGGGACTAGCGGAGAGAGATACGCAGTATTTT
abundance: NA; d_gene: TRBD1; v_gene: TRBV10-3; j_gene: TRBJ1-1; CDR3aa: CAISEAYRGVDTEAFF; CDR3nt: TGTGCCATCAGTGAGGCCTACAGGGGTGTGGACACTGAAGCTTTCTTT
abundance: few; d_gene: TRBD1; v_gene: TRBV7-9; j_gene: TRBJ2-1; CDR3aa: CASSAAGTVYNEQFF; CDR3nt: TGTGCCAGCAGCGCCGCCGGGACAGTCTACAATGAGCAGTTCTTC
abundance: NA; d_gene: TRBD1; v_gene: TRBV7-2; j_gene: TRBJ2-1; CDR3aa: CASSQGQGYEQFF; CDR3nt: TGTGCCAGCAGCCAAGGACAGGGATACGAGCAGTTCTTC
abundance: NA; d_gene: NA; v_gene: TRBV2; j_gene: TRBJ2-7; CDR3aa: CASSQIAVKVMEQYF; CDR3nt: TGTGCCAGCAGTCAAATAGCGGTGAAAGTCATGGAGCAGTACTTC
abundance: NA; d_gene: TRBD2; v_gene: TRBV7-8; j_gene: TRBJ2-1; CDR3aa: CASSLGLSAGVFNEQFF; CDR3nt: TGTGCCAGCAGCTTAGGATTGTCAGCGGGAGTGTTCAATGAGCAGTTCTTC
abundance: once; d_gene: TRBD1; v_gene: TRBV6-2/TRBV6-3; j_gene: TRBJ1-1; CDR3aa: CATLTGVNTEAFF; CDR3nt: TGTGCCACCTTGACAGGGGTGAACACTGAAGCTTTCTTT
abundance: few; d_gene: NA; v_gene: TRBV7-2; j_gene: TRBJ1-2; CDR3aa: CASSRSGTNYGYTF; CDR3nt: TGTGCCAGCAGCCGTTCAGGGACTAACTATGGCTACACCTTC
abundance: NA; d_gene: TRBD1; v_gene: TRBV11-3; j_gene: TRBJ1-1; CDR3aa: CASSPGQGALTEAFF; CDR3nt: TGTGCCAGCAGTCCGGGACAGGGGGCTCTGACTGAAGCTTTCTTT
abundance: NA; d_gene: TRBD2; v_gene: TRBV7-9; j_gene: TRBJ2-1; CDR3aa: CASSLINQRGGNEQFF; CDR3nt: TGTGCCAGCAGCTTAATCAACCAGCGGGGGGGCAATGAGCAGTTCTTC
abundance: NA; d_gene: TRBD1; v_gene: TRBV20-1; j_gene: TRBJ2-7; CDR3aa: CSARDFRTGPLEQYF; CDR3nt: TGCAGTGCTAGAGATTTTAGGACAGGGCCCCTCGAGCAGTACTTC
abundance: NA; d_gene: TRBD1; v_gene: TRBV29-1; j_gene: TRBJ1-2; CDR3aa: CSVEVRDRGHYGYTF; CDR3nt: TGCAGCGTTGAAGTGAGGGACAGGGGTCATTATGGCTACACCTTC
abundance: few; d_gene: TRBD2; v_gene: TRBV29-1; j_gene: TRBJ2-1; CDR3aa: CSVVREVSYNEQFF; CDR3nt: TGCAGCGTTGTACGGGAGGTATCCTACAATGAGCAGTTCTTC
abundance: NA; d_gene: TRBD1; v_gene: TRBV10-3; j_gene: TRBJ2-7; CDR3aa: CAISTGTDYEQYF; CDR3nt: TGTGCCATCAGCACCGGGACAGATTACGAGCAGTACTTC
abundance: NA; d_gene: NA; v_gene: TRBV20-1; j_gene: TRBJ2-5; CDR3aa: CSAGGGALTQETQYF; CDR3nt: TGCAGTGCTGGGGGGGGGGCACTAACCCAAGAGACCCAGTACTTC
abundance: NA; d_gene: NA; v_gene: TRBV3-1; j_gene: TRBJ2-1; CDR3aa: CASSQEWNRQSYNEQFF; CDR3nt: TGTGCCAGCAGCCAAGAATGGAACAGACAGTCCTACAATGAGCAGTTCTTC
abundance: few; d_gene: TRBD1; v_gene: TRBV29-1; j_gene: TRBJ1-1; CDR3aa: CSVSTGANTEAFF; CDR3nt: TGCAGCGTTTCGACAGGGGCGAACACTGAAGCTTTCTTT
abundance: few; d_gene: TRBD2; v_gene: TRBV24-1; j_gene: TRBJ2-1; CDR3aa: CATSDFGGGAYNEQFF; CDR3nt: TGTGCCACCAGTGATTTTGGCGGGGGGGCCTACAATGAGCAGTTCTTC
abundance: once; d_gene: NA; v_gene: TRBV29-1; j_gene: TRBJ2-1; CDR3aa: CSVELLAWNEQFF; CDR3nt: TGCAGCGTTGAACTTCTAGCGTGGAATGAGCAGTTCTTC
abundance: NA; d_gene: TRBD1; v_gene: TRBV6-1; j_gene: TRBJ2-7; CDR3aa: CANSSVGTGIHEQYF; CDR3nt: TGTGCCAACTCCTCGGTCGGGACAGGGATCCACGAGCAGTACTTC
abundance: NA; d_gene: NA; v_gene: TRBV3-1; j_gene: TRBJ2-4; CDR3aa: CASSQEPRGAKNIQYF; CDR3nt: TGTGCCAGCAGCCAAGAACCCCGGGGGGCCAAAAACATTCAGTACTTC
abundance: NA; d_gene: NA; v_gene: TRBV2; j_gene: TRBJ1-2; CDR3aa: CASSEGRTDYGYTF; CDR3nt: TGTGCCAGCAGTGAGGGCCGGACCGACTATGGCTACACCTTC
abundance: NA; d_gene: NA; v_gene: TRBV5-1; j_gene: TRBJ1-2; CDR3aa: CASSTSEIFNYGYTF; CDR3nt: TGCGCCAGCAGCACGTCAGAGATCTTTAACTATGGCTACACCTTC
abundance: few; d_gene: NA; v_gene: TRBV7-3; j_gene: TRBJ2-1; CDR3aa: CASSLAADYNEQFF; CDR3nt: TGTGCCAGCAGCTTAGCGGCAGATTACAATGAGCAGTTCTTC
abundance: few; d_gene: NA; v_gene: TRBV6-6; j_gene: TRBJ2-7; CDR3aa: CASSYWTPHYEQYF; CDR3nt: TGTGCCAGCAGTTACTGGACCCCTCATTACGAGCAGTACTTC